This T cell receptor (beta chain) comes out of a study of blood T cell repertoires in COVID-19. Adults between roughly 18 and 90 years of age took part from 20 to 25 US areas. The CDR3 is 17 amino acids. Germline assignment: CDR1 SGHTA and CDR2 FQGNSA. J lost 1 base, V lost 4 bases, and 13 bases had no gene match. Methods used by the authors: Researchers report that nucleated cell counts were estimated from reference gene primer amplification. Libraries were prepared by immunoSEQ multiplex PCR; TCRdb keeps only in-frame clonotypes and omits some of them. V and J calls and clone size are as listed in that table; D and trimming were resolved from the DNA. Altogether more than 150,000 clones are present, 70% to 80% being singletons, with the ten largest covering roughly a sixth.

Sequencing was done on a sample of PBMCs or T cells enriched from blood (not recorded which). This receptor was identified in a woman in her forties or fifties who had recovered from COVID-19. The chain combines TRBV7-2 with TRBJ2-7; 7 positions agree with TRBD1. The DNA for the CDR3 is TGTGCCAGCAGCTCGACCCTAGGGTTACAGGGGTCCTACGAGCAGTACTTC. Translating it yields CASSSTLGLQGSYEQYF.